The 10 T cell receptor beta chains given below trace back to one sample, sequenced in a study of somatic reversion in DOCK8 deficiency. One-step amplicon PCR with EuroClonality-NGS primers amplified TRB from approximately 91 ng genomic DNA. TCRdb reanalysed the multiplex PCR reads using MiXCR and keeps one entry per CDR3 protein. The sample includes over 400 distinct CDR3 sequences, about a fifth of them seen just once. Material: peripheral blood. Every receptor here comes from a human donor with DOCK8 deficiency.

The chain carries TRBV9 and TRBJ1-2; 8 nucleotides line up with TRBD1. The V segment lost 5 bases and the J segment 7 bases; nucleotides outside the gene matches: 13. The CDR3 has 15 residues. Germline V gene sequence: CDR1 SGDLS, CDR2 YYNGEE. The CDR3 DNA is TGTGCCAGCAGGAAATCGACAGGGGCGCTATCTGGCTACACCTTC. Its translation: CASRKSTGALSGYTF.

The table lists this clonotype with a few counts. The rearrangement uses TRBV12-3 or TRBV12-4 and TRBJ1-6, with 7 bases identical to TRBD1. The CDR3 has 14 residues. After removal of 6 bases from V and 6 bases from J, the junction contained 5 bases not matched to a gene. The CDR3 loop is CASSTGEINSPLHF. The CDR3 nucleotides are TGTGCCAGCAGCACAGGGGAGATTAATTCACCCCTCCACTTT.

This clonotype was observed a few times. CDR3 DNA sequence: TGTGCCAGCAGGCTAGCGGAACCCTACGAGCAGTACTTC. Translation gives CASRLAEPYEQYF. This rearrangement joins TRBV12-3 or TRBV12-4 to TRBJ2-7; 7 bases line up with TRBD2. Germline trimming cut 6 bases from V and 2 bases from J; bases unmatched to any gene: 4. CDR3 length: 13 residues.

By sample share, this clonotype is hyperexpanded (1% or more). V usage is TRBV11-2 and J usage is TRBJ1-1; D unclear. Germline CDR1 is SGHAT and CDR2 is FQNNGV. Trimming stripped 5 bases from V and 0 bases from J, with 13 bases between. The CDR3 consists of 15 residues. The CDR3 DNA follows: TGTGCCAGCAGCGGTCGGTTGGGAATGAACACTGAAGCTTTCTTT. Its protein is CASSGRLGMNTEAFF.

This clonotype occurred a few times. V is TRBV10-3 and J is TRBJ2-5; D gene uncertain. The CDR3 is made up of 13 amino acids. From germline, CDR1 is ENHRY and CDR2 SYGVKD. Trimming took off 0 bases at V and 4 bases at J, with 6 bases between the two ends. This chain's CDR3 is CAISESQRETQYF. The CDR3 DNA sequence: TGTGCCATCAGTGAGTCTCAGCGAGAGACCCAGTACTTC.

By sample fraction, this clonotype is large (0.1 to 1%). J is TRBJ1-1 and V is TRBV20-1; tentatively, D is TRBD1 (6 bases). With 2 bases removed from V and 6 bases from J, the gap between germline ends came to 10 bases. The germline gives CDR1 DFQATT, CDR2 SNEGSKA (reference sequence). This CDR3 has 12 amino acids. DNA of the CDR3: TGCAGTGCTAGACACAGGGCCTCTGAAGCTTTCTTT. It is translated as CSARHRASEAFF.

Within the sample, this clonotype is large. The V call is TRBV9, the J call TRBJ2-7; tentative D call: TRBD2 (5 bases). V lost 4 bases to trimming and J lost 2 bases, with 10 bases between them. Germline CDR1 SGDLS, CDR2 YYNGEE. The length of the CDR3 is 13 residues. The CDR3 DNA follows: TGTGCCAGCAGCCCGAACGGGGCCTACGAGCAGTACTTC. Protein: CASSPNGAYEQYF.

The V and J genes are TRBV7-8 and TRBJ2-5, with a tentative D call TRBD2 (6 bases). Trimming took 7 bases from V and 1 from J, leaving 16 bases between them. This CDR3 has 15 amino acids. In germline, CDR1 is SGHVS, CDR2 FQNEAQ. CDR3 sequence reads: CASKTLTSSQETQYF. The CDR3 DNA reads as TGTGCCAGCAAAACCCTGACTAGTAGCCAAGAGACCCAGTACTTC.

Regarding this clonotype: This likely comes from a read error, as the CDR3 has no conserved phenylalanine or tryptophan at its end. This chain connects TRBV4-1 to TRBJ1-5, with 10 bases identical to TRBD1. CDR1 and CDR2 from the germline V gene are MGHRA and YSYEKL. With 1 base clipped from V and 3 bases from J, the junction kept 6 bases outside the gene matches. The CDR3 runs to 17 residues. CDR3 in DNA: TGCGCCAGCAGCCAAGGTGAGGGACAGGGGAACAATCAGCCCCAGCATTCT. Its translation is CASSQGEGQGNNQPQHS.

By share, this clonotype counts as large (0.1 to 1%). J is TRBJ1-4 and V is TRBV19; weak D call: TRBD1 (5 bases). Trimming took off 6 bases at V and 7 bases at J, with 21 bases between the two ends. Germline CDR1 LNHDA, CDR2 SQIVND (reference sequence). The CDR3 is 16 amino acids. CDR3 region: CASSTGPQGGSEKLFF. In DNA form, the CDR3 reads TGTGCCAGTAGCACAGGCCCCCAGGGTGGGTCTGAAAAACTGTTTTTT.